The 26 T cell receptor beta chains given below trace back to one sample, sequenced in a study of regulatory T cells in long-lasting Graves disease. The TCR beta library used iRepertoire HTBI primers with Arm-PCR amplification of CDR3. TCRdb independently ran MiXCR on the multiplex PCR reads; one entry per CDR3 protein. Of a few hundred thousand distinct CDR3 sequences listed, 16% are singletons. Specified time point: newly diagnosed GD, antithyroid drugs for less than 3 months. With RNA extracted from PBMCs as input, the TCR library was made. These data are also associated with another study on T cells in Graves' hyperthyroidism and ophthalmopathy.

The material was peripheral blood mononuclear cells (PBMCs), obtained at new diagnosis, from a patient treated with antithyroid drugs. The receptors shown here come from a man aged 35-49 years with Graves disease.

The CDR3 protein is CSALRDYPYNEQFF. The CDR3 region has the DNA TGCAGTGCTCTCCGGGACTACCCCTACAATGAGCAGTTCTTC. This chain links TRBV20-1 with TRBJ2-1; 7 positions agree with TRBD2. CDR1 and CDR2 (germline): DFQATT, SNEGSKA (reference sequence). The CDR3 contains 14 residues. With 5 bases clipped from V and 2 bases from J, the junction kept 6 bases outside the gene matches.

This clonotype was picked up many times. The chain recombines TRBV6-2 or TRBV6-3 with TRBJ2-5; D may be TRBD1 (6 bases). Trimming cost V 8 bases and J 5 bases, with 15 bases left between them. CDR1 and CDR2 (germline): MNHEY, SVGEGT. This CDR3 spans 13 amino acids. The CDR3 nucleotides read TGTGCCAGCTTACAGGGCCCACGGGAGACCCAGTACTTC. This translates into CASLQGPRETQYF.

In its sample, this clonotype was seen many times. V and J are TRBV10-3 and TRBJ1-5, with a tentative D call TRBD1 (5 bases). Trimming shortened V by 6 bases and J by 3 bases, and 9 bases separated the two germline ends. The germline V gene encodes CDR1 ENHRY and CDR2 SYGVKD. This CDR3 is built from 13 residues. Here the CDR3 reads CAISDRNNQPQHF. The DNA of the CDR3 is TGTGCCATCAGCGACAGAAACAATCAGCCCCAGCATTTT.

This clonotype was observed many times. The chain joins TRBV5-1 to TRBJ2-1; D is perhaps TRBD2 (5 bases). This CDR3 is built from 14 residues. V was clipped by 6 bases and J by 8 bases, with 18 bases between them. Germline-derived CDR1 and CDR2 are SGHRS and YFSETQ. In nucleotides, the CDR3 is TGCGCCAGCACCCCATATCGCGCGGGCGATGAGCAGTTCTTC. The encoded protein is CASTPYRAGDEQFF. Supplemented by reference TRBV5-1 and TRBJ2-1, the full variable domain reads KAGVTQTPRYLIKTRGQQVTLSCSPISGHRSVSWYQQTPGQGLQFLFEYFSETQRNKGNFPGRFSGRQFSNSRSEMNVSTLELGDSALYLCASTPYRAGDEQFFGPGTRLTVL.

This clonotype was observed many times. J is TRBJ1-1 and V is TRBV28, with TRBD1 identical over 7 bases. Trimming cost V 7 bases and J 2 bases; bases outside gene matches: 7. This CDR3 spans 14 amino acids. CDR1 is MDHEN and CDR2 is SYDVKM in the germline V gene. CDR3 in amino acids: CASNTGEANTEAFF. Here the CDR3 DNA reads TGTGCCAGCAATACAGGGGAAGCTAACACTGAAGCTTTCTTT.

This clonotype appeared many times. The chain carries TRBV4-2 and TRBJ1-4, with a tentative D call TRBD1 (5 bases). The germline V gene has CDR1 LGHNA and CDR2 YNFKEQ. CDR3 length: 15 residues. V shed 3 bases and J shed 3 bases, with 11 bases lying between them. Written as DNA, the CDR3 is TGTGCCAGCAGCCAGCGGGGGGGTGCTAATGAAAAACTGTTTTTT. Its protein is CASSQRGGANEKLFF.

This clonotype was observed many times. In DNA, the CDR3 is TGTGCCAGCAGCTCGCGAGAGGGGGGGAACACTGAAGCTTTCTTT. Encoded protein: CASSSREGGNTEAFF. J is TRBJ1-1 and V is TRBV7-8, with TRBD1 as a possible D gene (6 bases). Germline V gene sequence: CDR1 SGHVS, CDR2 FQNEAQ. This CDR3 contains 15 residues. V lost 4 bases and J lost 1, with 13 bases in between.

Worth noting for this clonotype: Given a much more abundant clone one base away, this may be a read error. The chain recombines TRBV3-1 with TRBJ1-2; possibly TRBD1 for D (5 bases). In germline, CDR1 is LGHDT, CDR2 YNNKEL (reference sequence). The CDR3 consists of 13 residues. Trimming took off 6 bases at V and 1 base at J, with 9 bases between the two ends. The CDR3 sequence: CASSLTVNYGYTF. As DNA, the CDR3 is TGTGCCAGCAGTCTGACAGTTAACTATGGCTACACCTTC. The complete variable domain, with remaining parts taken from reference TRBV3-1 and TRBJ1-2, reads DTAVSQTPKYLVTQMGNDKSIKCEQNLGHDTMYWYKQDSKKFLKIMFSYNNKELIINETVPNRFSPKSPDKAHLNLHINSLELGDSAVYFCASSLTVNYGYTFGSGTRLTVV.

This clonotype was counted ten times or more. The rearrangement uses TRBV11-2 and TRBJ1-1; TRBD1 matches at 7 bases. The V and J ends lost 5 bases and 4 bases, in that order; junction bases with no gene match: 7. CDR3 length: 14 amino acids. CDR1 is SGHAT and CDR2 is FQNNGV in the germline V gene. The CDR3: CASSAQGISTEAFF. CDR3 nucleotide sequence: TGTGCCAGCAGCGCACAGGGGATTAGCACTGAAGCTTTCTTT. Filled out from reference TRBV11-2 and TRBJ1-1, the complete variable domain reads EAGVAQSPRYKIIEKRQSVAFWCNPISGHATLYWYQQILGQGPKLLIQFQNNGVVDDSQLPKDRFSAERLKGVDSTLKIQPAKLEDSAVYLCASSAQGISTEAFFGQGTRLTVV.

This clonotype was counted only a few times. The gene calls are TRBV19 and TRBJ2-3; D is ambiguous. The CDR3 is 14 residues long. Germline assignment: CDR1 LNHDA and CDR2 SQIVND (reference sequence). Trimming removed 7 bases at V and 2 bases at J, with 13 bases between. CDR3 DNA sequence: TGTGCCAGTACCGTTTCCCTTCTCACAGATACGCAGTATTTT. Translating it yields CASTVSLLTDTQYF.

In this sample, this clonotype turned up many times. The junction and the germline gene differ at one end; a read error may be behind it. The chain couples TRBV11-2 to TRBJ2-7; D is unresolved. Germline V gene lookup returns CDR1 SGHAT and CDR2 FQNNGV. CDR3 length equals 13 residues. For the CDR3, the DNA is TGTGCCAGCAGCTTAGATTCGACCTACGGGCAGTACTTC. Translating it yields CASSLDSTYGQYF.

This clonotype has ten or more counts. The gene calls are TRBV19 and TRBJ1-1; no clear D gene. This CDR3 region has 16 residues. Trimming cost V 3 bases and J 0 bases, with 14 bases left between them. The germline gives CDR1 LNHDA, CDR2 SQIVND (reference sequence). The CDR3 here is CASSIFPPSMNTEAFF. CDR3 DNA sequence: TGTGCCAGTAGTATTTTCCCGCCCAGCATGAACACTGAAGCTTTCTTT.

The genes are TRBV2 and TRBJ1-1; D is unresolved. V lost 7 bases to trimming and J lost 9 bases, with 12 bases between them. This CDR3 contains 11 residues. Germline lookup yields CDR1 SNHLY and CDR2 FYNNEI. The chain's CDR3 is CASMKGPKAFF. The CDR3 bases are TGTGCCAGCATGAAAGGACCCAAAGCTTTCTTT.

About this clonotype: It may be a read error: a sequence one base away is much more abundant. The chain recombines TRBV20-1 with TRBJ2-7; no clear D. The CDR3 has 14 amino acids. Trimming took off 2 bases at V and 7 bases at J, with 18 bases between the two ends. Germline CDR1 is DFQATT and CDR2 is SNEGSKA (reference sequence). CDR3 sequence (DNA): TGCAGTGCTAGACCAGCCATAACCTACAATGAGCAGTACTTC. It yields the protein CSARPAITYNEQYF.

This clonotype was seen repeatedly, ten times or more. The chain has TRBV28 and TRBJ2-3; D may be TRBD2 (5 bases). V lost 10 bases, J lost 1 base, and 18 bases lay in between. Germline V gene sequence: CDR1 MDHEN, CDR2 SYDVKM. The CDR3 totals 15 residues. CDR3 sequence: CATAIGSGGTDTQYF. The CDR3 nucleotides are TGTGCCACCGCCATTGGGAGCGGTGGCACAGATACGCAGTATTTT.

The chain is built from TRBV12-3 or TRBV12-4 and TRBJ1-6; possible D gene TRBD1, 5 bases. V was clipped by 3 bases and J by 6 bases, with 12 bases between them. CDR3 length equals 15 residues. The CDR3 DNA follows: TGTGCCAGCAGTTTTACTCCAGGGACTAATTCACCCCTCCACTTT. Translated, it gives CASSFTPGTNSPLHF.

This clonotype has ten or more counts. J is TRBJ2-6 and V is TRBV2, with D unresolved. The germline V gene encodes CDR1 SNHLY and CDR2 FYNNEI. Between the trimmed V and J ends, which lost 2 bases and 0 bases, there was a span of 5 bases. This CDR3 has 15 amino acids. CDR3 DNA sequence: TGTGCCAGCAGTGAACCCAGCTCTGGGGCCAACGTCCTGACTTTC. Amino acid sequence: CASSEPSSGANVLTF.

This clonotype was seen ten or more times. The CDR3 sequence is CASNRGPETQYF. CDR3 sequence (DNA): TGTGCCAGCAATCGGGGACCAGAGACCCAGTACTTC. The chain has TRBV2 and TRBJ2-5; possibly TRBD1 or TRBD2 for D (5 bases each). V was shortened by 7 bases and J by 4 bases, with 10 bases between the two germline ends. This CDR3 region has 12 residues. Germline V gene sequence: CDR1 SNHLY, CDR2 FYNNEI.

This clonotype has ten or more counts. The chain combines TRBV7-9 with TRBJ2-5, with 9 positions matching TRBD1. This CDR3 has 15 amino acids. Per germline, CDR1 SEHNR and CDR2 FQNEAQ (reference sequence). Trimming removed 5 bases from V and 1 base from J; junction bases left unmatched: 5. DNA of the CDR3: TGTGCCAGCAGCAAGGACAGGGGTCTCCAAGAGACCCAGTACTTC. It is translated as CASSKDRGLQETQYF.

This clonotype was observed a handful of times. This chain uses TRBV27 with TRBJ1-3, with D uncertain. This CDR3 has 15 amino acids. Trimming removed 2 bases from V and 4 bases from J, with 12 bases in between. Per germline, CDR1 MNHEY and CDR2 SMNVEV (reference sequence). CDR3 in DNA: TGTGCCAGCAGTTTACGTTCCGGGAGGGGAAACACCATATATTTT. Amino acid sequence: CASSLRSGRGNTIYF.

At least ten counts were recorded for this clonotype. The rearrangement joins TRBV6-1 to TRBJ2-1; a weak D match, TRBD1 (5 bases). CDR3 length: 16 residues. CDR1 and CDR2 from the germline V gene are MNHNS and SASEGT. Trimming cost V 6 bases and J 0 bases, with 15 bases left between them. DNA of the CDR3: TGTGCCAGCAGCCCTTGGGGCAGGAGCTCCTACAATGAGCAGTTCTTC. Amino acid sequence: CASSPWGRSSYNEQFF.

V gene TRBV10-3 combines with J gene TRBJ2-5; 10 bases map to TRBD2. The CDR3 is 12 residues long. V trimming: 11 bases; J trimming: 2 bases; junction bases outside the gene matches: 2. Germline CDR1 ENHRY, CDR2 SYGVKD. As DNA, the CDR3 is TGTGCCGTTAGCGGGGGGCAAGAGACCCAGTACTTC. Protein: CAVSGGQETQYF.

This clonotype was detected ten times or more. This chain links TRBV6-5 with TRBJ1-1; D is ambiguous. Germline assignment: CDR1 MNHEY and CDR2 SVGAGI. With 4 bases removed from V and 1 base from J, the gap between germline ends came to 13 bases. The CDR3 has 15 amino acids. This CDR3 reads CASSSVPLRNTEAFF. The DNA of the CDR3 is TGTGCCAGCAGTTCCGTCCCGTTAAGGAACACTGAAGCTTTCTTT.

This clonotype was seen ten or more times. The chain joins TRBV2 to TRBJ2-5; TRBD1 matches 7 bases. The junction had 7 bases not matched to a gene; V was cut back by 6 bases and J by 6 bases. CDR3 length equals 13 residues. From germline, CDR1 is SNHLY and CDR2 FYNNEI. The CDR3 DNA sequence: TGTGCCAGCAGGGGGACAGCCAGAAAGACCCAGTACTTC. This sequence encodes CASRGTARKTQYF.

This clonotype was picked up many times. The chain joins TRBV2 to TRBJ2-7, with D maybe TRBD2 (6 bases). There are 15 residues in the CDR3. Trimming took 6 bases from V and 4 from J, leaving 19 bases between them. CDR1 and CDR2 from the germline V gene are SNHLY and FYNNEI. CDR3 DNA sequence: TGTGCCAGCAGAGACCAACCCCAGGCGGGGTACGAGCAGTACTTC. Translating it yields CASRDQPQAGYEQYF.

As to this clonotype: A much larger clone differs by one base, so this may be a read error. The CDR3: CASSRVGGRTGASVLTF. The CDR3 DNA reads as TGTGCCAGCAGTCGAGTGGGGGGCCGCACTGGGGCCAGCGTCCTGACTTTC. V and J are TRBV27 and TRBJ2-6; D may match TRBD1 or TRBD2 (6 bases each). There are 17 residues in the CDR3. Germline V CDR1 and CDR2: MNHEY, SMNVEV (reference sequence).